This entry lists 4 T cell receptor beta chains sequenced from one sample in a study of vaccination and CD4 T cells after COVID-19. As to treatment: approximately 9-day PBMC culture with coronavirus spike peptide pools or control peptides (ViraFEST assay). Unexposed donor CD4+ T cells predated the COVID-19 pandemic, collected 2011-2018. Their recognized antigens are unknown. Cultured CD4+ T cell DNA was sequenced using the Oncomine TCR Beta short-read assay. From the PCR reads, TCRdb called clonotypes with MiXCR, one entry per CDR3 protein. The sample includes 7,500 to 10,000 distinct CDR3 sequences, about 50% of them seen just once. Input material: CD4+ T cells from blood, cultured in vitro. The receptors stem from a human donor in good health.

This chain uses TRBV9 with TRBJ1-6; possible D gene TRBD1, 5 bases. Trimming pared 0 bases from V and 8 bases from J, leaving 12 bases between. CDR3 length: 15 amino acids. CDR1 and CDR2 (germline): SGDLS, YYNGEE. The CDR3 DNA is TGTGCCAGCAGCGTAGCTCCGGGGGAAGATTCACCCCTCCACTTT. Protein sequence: CASSVAPGEDSPLHF.

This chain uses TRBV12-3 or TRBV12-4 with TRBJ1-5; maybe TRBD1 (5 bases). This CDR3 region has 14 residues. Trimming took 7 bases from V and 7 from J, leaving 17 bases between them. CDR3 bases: TGTGCCAGCACCCCGGAGGGGCTTCAACAGCCCCAGCATTTT. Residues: CASTPEGLQQPQHF.

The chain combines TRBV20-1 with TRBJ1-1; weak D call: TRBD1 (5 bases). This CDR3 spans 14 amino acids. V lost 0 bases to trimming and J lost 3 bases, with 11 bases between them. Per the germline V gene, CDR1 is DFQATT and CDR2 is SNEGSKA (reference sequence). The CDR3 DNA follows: TGCAGTGCTAGAGATGGGACGTCGGACACTGAAGCTTTCTTT. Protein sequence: CSARDGTSDTEAFF.

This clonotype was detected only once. CDR3 DNA: TGTGCCTGGGGTCAGGACAGCTATGGCTACACCTTC. It translates to CAWGQDSYGYTF. The chain links TRBV30 to TRBJ1-2, with D perhaps matching TRBD1 (6 bases). The germline V and J ends were trimmed by 5 bases and 4 bases, with 11 bases remaining between them. Germline loops: CDR1 GTSNPN, CDR2 SVGIG (reference sequence). This CDR3 spans 12 amino acids.